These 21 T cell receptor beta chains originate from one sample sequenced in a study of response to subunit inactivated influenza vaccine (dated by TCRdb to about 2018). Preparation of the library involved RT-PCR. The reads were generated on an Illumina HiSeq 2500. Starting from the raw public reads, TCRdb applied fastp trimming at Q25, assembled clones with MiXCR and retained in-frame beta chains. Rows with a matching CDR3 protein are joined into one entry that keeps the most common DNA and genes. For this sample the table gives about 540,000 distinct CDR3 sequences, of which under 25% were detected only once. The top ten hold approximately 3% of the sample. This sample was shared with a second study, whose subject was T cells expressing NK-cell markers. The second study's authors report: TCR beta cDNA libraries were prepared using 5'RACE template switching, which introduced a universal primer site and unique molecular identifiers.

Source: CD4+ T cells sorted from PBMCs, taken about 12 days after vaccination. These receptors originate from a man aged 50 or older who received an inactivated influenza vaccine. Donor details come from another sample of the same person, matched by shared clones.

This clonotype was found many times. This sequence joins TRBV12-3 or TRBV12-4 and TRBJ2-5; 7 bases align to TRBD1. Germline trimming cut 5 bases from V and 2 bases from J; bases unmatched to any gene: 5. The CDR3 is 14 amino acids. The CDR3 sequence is CASSRQGLQETQYF. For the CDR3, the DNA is TGTGCCAGCAGTCGACAGGGTTTGCAAGAGACCCAGTACTTC.

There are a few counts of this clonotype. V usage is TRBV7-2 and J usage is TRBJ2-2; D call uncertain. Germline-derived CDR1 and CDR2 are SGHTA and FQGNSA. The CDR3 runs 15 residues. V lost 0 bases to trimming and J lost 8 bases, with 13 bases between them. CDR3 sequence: CASSLAFGSQGELFF. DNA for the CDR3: TGTGCCAGCAGCTTAGCCTTTGGATCGCAGGGGGAGCTGTTTTTT.

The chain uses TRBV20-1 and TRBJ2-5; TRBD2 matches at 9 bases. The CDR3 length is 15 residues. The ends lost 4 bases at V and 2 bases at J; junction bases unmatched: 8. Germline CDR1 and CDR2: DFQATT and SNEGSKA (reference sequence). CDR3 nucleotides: TGCAGTGCTACCCCACTAGCGGGTACGCAAGAGACCCAGTACTTC. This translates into CSATPLAGTQETQYF.

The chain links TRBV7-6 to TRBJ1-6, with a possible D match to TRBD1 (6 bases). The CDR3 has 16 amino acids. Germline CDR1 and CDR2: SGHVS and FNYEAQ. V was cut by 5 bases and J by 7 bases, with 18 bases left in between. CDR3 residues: CASSPLPRGGNSPLHF. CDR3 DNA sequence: TGTGCCAGCAGCCCGCTGCCCAGGGGTGGAAATTCACCCCTCCACTTT.

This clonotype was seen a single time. CDR3 DNA sequence: TGCAGTGCCCTACCTAAACGACGTGAGCAGTACTTC. This gives the protein CSALPKRREQYF. The V gene is TRBV20-1, the J gene TRBJ2-7; no clear D. Germline loops: CDR1 DFQATT, CDR2 SNEGSKA (reference sequence). The length of the CDR3 is 12 residues. V dropped 6 bases and J dropped 7 bases, with 16 bases sitting between them.

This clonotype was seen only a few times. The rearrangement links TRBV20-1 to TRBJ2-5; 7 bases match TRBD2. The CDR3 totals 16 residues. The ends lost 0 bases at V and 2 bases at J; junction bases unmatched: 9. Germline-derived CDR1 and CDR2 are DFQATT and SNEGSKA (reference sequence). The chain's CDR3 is CSARDPGRGTQETQYF. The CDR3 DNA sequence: TGCAGTGCTAGAGATCCTGGGCGGGGGACTCAAGAGACCCAGTACTTC.

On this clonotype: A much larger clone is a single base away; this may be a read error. CDR3 loop: CASSLGGFGANVLTF. The CDR3 DNA reads as TGTGCCAGCAGTTTAGGAGGGTTTGGGGCCAACGTCCTGACTTTC. This chain uses TRBV28 with TRBJ2-6; TRBD2 might be the D (6 bases). V was shortened by 2 bases and J by 3 bases, with 8 bases between the two germline ends. The CDR3 is 15 residues long. CDR1 and CDR2 from the germline V gene are MDHEN and SYDVKM.

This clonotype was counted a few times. The CDR3 reads CASSTQRGEQFF. The CDR3, as DNA: TGTGCCAGCAGTACCCAGCGGGGTGAGCAGTTCTTC. V gene TRBV6-2 or TRBV6-3 combines with J gene TRBJ2-1; 7 positions match TRBD2. The ends lost 5 bases at V and 9 bases at J; junction bases unmatched: 4. Germline CDR1 is MNHEY and CDR2 is SVGEGT. This CDR3 is 12 amino acids long.

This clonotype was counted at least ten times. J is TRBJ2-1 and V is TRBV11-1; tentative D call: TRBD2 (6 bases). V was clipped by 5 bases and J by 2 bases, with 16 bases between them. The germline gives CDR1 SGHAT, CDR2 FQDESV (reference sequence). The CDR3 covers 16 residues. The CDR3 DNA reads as TGTGCCAGCAGCCCTAATATGTGGACTACCTACAATGAGCAGTTCTTC. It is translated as CASSPNMWTTYNEQFF.

CDR3 in DNA: TGTGCCAGCAGCTTCCATCAGGACACCGGGGAGCTGTTTTTT. Its translation: CASSFHQDTGELFF. The V gene is TRBV7-2, the J gene TRBJ2-2; D uncertain. CDR3 length: 14 amino acids. Trimming took 3 bases from V and 3 from J, leaving 8 bases between them. Germline CDR1 reads SGHTA; CDR2 reads FQGNSA.

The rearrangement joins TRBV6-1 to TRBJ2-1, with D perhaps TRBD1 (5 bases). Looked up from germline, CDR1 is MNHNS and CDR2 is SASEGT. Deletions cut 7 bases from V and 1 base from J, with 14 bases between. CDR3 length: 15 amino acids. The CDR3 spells CASTPPTGSYNEQFF. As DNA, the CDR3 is TGTGCCAGCACCCCACCCACAGGTTCCTACAATGAGCAGTTCTTC.

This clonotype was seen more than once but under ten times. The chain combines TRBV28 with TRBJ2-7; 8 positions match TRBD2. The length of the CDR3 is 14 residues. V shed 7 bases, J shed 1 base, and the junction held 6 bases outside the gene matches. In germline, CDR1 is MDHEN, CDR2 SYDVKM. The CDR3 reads CASITSGGSYEQYF. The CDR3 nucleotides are TGTGCCAGCATTACAAGCGGGGGTTCCTACGAGCAGTACTTC.

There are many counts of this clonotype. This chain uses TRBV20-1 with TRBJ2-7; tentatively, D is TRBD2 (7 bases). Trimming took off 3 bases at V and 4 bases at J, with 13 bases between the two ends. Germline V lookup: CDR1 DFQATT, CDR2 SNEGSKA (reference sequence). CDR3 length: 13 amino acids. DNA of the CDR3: TGCAGTGCTAGGTGGGGGGGGGCTTACGAGCAGTACTTC. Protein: CSARWGGAYEQYF.

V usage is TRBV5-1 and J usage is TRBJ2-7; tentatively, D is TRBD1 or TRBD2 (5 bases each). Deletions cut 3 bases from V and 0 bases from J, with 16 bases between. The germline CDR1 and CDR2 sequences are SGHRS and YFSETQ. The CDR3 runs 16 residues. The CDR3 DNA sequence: TGCGCCAGCAGCTCCGGACTTGGGACGAGCTCCTACGAGCAGTACTTC. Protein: CASSSGLGTSSYEQYF.

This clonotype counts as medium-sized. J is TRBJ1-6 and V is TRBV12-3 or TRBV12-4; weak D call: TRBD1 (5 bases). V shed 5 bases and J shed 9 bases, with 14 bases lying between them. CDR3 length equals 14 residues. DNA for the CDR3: TGTGCCAGCAGTCCTGGGGTCGGGGCTTCACCCCTCCACTTT. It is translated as CASSPGVGASPLHF.

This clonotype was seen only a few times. The CDR3 sequence is CASSPIKRSGEQYF. In nucleotides, the CDR3 is TGTGCCAGCAGTCCTATTAAAAGGTCGGGCGAGCAGTACTTC. The chain carries TRBV12-3 or TRBV12-4 and TRBJ2-7; no clear D gene. V was clipped by 5 bases and J by 6 bases, with 17 bases between them. The CDR3 has 14 amino acids.

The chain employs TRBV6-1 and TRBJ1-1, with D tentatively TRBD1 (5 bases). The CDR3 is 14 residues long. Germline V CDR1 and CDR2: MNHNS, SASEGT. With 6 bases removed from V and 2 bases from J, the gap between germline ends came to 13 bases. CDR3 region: CASRLRQSNTEAFF. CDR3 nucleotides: TGTGCCAGCAGGCTTCGACAGAGTAACACTGAAGCTTTCTTT.

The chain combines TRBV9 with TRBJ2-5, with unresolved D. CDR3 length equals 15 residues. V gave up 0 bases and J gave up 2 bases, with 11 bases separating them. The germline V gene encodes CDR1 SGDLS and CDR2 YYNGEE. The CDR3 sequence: CASSVEPGNQETQYF. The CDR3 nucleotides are TGTGCCAGCAGCGTAGAGCCTGGGAATCAAGAGACCCAGTACTTC.

CDR3 sequence (DNA): TGTGCCAGCAGTTTACAGGGTGGGCGCTACAATGAGCAGTTCTTC. It is translated as CASSLQGGRYNEQFF. The chain carries TRBV12-3 or TRBV12-4 and TRBJ2-1; TRBD1 might be the D (5 bases). Deletions cut 2 bases from V and 3 bases from J, with 11 bases between. The CDR3 is 15 residues long.

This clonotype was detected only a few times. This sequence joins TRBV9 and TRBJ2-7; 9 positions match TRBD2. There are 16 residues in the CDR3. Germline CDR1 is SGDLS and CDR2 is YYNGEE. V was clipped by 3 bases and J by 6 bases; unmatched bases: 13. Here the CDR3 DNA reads TGTGCCAGCAGCGCCTCCTCAGCGGGAGGCCCGGTCGAGCAGTACTTC. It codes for CASSASSAGGPVEQYF. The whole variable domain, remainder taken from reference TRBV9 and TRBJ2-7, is DSGVTQTPKHLITATGQRVTLRCSPRSGDLSVYWYQQSLDQGLQFLIQYYNGEERAKGNILERFSAQQFPDLHSELNLSSLELGDSALYFCASSASSAGGPVEQYFGPGTRLTVT.

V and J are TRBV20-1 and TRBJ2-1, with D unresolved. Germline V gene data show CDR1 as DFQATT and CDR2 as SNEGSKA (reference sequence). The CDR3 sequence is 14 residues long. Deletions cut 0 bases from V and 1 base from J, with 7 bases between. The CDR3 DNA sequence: TGCAGTGCTAGAGATGGGCAATCCTACAATGAGCAGTTCTTC. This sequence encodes CSARDGQSYNEQFF.